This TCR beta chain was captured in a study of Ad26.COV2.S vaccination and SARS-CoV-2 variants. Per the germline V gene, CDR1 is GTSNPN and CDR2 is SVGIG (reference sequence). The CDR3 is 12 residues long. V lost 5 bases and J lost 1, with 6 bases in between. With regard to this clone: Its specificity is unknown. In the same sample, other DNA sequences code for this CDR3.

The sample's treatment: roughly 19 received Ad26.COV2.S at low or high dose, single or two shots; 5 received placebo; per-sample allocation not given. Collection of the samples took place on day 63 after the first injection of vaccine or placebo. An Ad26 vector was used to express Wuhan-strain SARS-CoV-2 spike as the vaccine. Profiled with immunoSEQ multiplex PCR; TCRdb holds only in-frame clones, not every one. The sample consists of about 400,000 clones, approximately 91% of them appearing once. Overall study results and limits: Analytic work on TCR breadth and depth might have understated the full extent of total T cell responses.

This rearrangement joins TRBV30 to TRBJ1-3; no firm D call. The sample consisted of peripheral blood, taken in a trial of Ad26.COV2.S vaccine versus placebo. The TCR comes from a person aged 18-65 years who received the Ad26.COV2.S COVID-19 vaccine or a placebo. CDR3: CAWGASGNTIYF. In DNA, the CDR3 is TGTGCCTGGGGTGCATCTGGAAACACCATATATTTT.